This TCR beta chain was captured in a study of blood T cell repertoires in COVID-19. Study information: Italy, Spain and the United States were the sources of the convalescent and acute COVID-19 samples. PBMCs, B-cell-depleted T cells, or T cells were the source of the cDNA or gDNA that made up the material.

In the source study's methods: From reference gene primer amplification, estimates of nucleated cell counts were derived. Sequenced by immunoSEQ multiplex PCR; TCRdb stores in-frame clones only, minus some. That table is the source of V, J and clone size, and D and trimming were worked out from the DNA. This sample has over 100,000 clones, with 90% found just once. What was sequenced was peripheral blood. The sequence derives from a human donor in a cohort sampled during active COVID-19.

This chain's CDR3 is CASSAAVGTAQDLFDMLALHF. The CDR3 DNA follows: TGTGCCAGCAGTGCAGCTGTCGGGACAGCACAGGACCTATTCGATATGTTGGCCCTCCACTTT. The V gene is TRBV6-1, the J gene TRBJ1-6, with 7 bases that match TRBD1. The CDR3 totals 21 residues. With 4 bases clipped from V and 14 bases from J, the junction kept 32 bases outside the gene matches. Germline loops: CDR1 MNHNS, CDR2 SASEGT.